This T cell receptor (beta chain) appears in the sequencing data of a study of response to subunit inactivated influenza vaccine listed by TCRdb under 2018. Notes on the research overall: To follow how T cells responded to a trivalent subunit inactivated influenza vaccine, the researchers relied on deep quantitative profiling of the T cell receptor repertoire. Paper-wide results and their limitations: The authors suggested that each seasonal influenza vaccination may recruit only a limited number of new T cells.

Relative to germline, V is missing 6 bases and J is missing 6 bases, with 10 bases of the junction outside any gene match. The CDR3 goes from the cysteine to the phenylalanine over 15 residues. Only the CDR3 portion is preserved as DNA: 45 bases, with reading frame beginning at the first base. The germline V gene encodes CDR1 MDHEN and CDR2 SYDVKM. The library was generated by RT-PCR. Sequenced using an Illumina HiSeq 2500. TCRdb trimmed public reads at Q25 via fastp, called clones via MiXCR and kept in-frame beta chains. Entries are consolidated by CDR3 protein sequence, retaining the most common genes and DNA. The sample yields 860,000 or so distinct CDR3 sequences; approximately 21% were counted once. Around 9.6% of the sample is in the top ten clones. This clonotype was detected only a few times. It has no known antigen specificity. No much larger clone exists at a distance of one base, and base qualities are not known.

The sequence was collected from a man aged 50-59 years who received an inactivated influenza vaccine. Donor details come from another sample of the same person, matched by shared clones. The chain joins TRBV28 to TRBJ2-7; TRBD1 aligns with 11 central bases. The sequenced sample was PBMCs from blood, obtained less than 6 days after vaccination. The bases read TGTGCCAGCAGAACCGGGACAGGGGGTAGCGGCGAGCAGTACTTC. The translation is CASRTGTGGSGEQYF.